Shown below are 9 T cell receptor beta chains from a single sample sequenced in a study of shared clonotypes between healthy human individuals. Assay: immunoSEQ multiplex PCR; the TCRdb copy retains only in-frame clones and omits some. The data contain 550,000 to 850,000 clones, around two thirds of them singletons. The material sequenced was memory CD4+ T cells sorted from blood. Subset here: CD45RA-negative fraction. The receptors were sampled from a woman younger than 45 in good health.

The rearrangement joins TRBV29-1 to TRBJ1-1; 8 nucleotides line up with TRBD1. V dropped 7 bases and J dropped 3; count of bases not matched to a gene: 7. Per the germline V gene, CDR1 is SQVTM and CDR2 is ANQGSEA. This CDR3 comprises 13 residues. For the CDR3, the DNA is TGCAGCGGGCGGACAGGGCTCGACACTGAAGCTTTCTTT. This translates into CSGRTGLDTEAFF.

About this clone itself: Different DNA sequences within this sample yield the same CDR3. The V call is TRBV11-2, the J call TRBJ2-7; tentatively, D is TRBD1 (6 bases). The CDR3 has 12 residues. The germline CDR1 and CDR2 sequences are SGHAT and FQNNGV. Trimming took 3 bases from V and 4 from J, leaving 7 bases between them. The DNA of the CDR3 is TGTGCCAGCAGCTTGGGGGCTTACGAGCAGTACTTC. It is translated as CASSLGAYEQYF. Full variable domain (rest looked up from reference TRBV11-2 and TRBJ2-7): EAGVAQSPRYKIIEKRQSVAFWCNPISGHATLYWYQQILGQGPKLLIQFQNNGVVDDSQLPKDRFSAERLKGVDSTLKIQPAKLEDSAVYLCASSLGAYEQYFGPGTRLTVT.

This chain uses TRBV7-3 with TRBJ1-2; 9 positions match TRBD1. Germline assignment: CDR1 SGHTA and CDR2 FQGTGA. Trimming at V came to 5 bases and at J to 2 bases, leaving 27 bases not matched to a gene. The CDR3 contains 22 residues. This CDR3 reads CASSRTPDSPGQGGVANYGYTF. The DNA of the CDR3 is TGTGCCAGCAGCCGTACCCCCGATTCTCCGGGACAGGGTGGTGTGGCGAACTATGGCTACACCTTC.

The chain links TRBV5-5 to TRBJ2-7; D perhaps matches TRBD1 (6 bases). Germline V gives CDR1 SGHKS, CDR2 YYEKEE (reference sequence). Trimming cost V 2 bases and J 3 bases, with 15 bases left between them. There are 15 residues in the CDR3. The CDR3: CASSFEPGTNYEQYF. The CDR3 coding sequence is TGTGCCAGCAGCTTCGAACCCGGGACAAACTACGAGCAGTACTTC.

The chain has TRBV7-9 and TRBJ2-5, with D possibly being TRBD1 (6 bases). Germline loops: CDR1 SEHNR, CDR2 FQNEAQ (reference sequence). This CDR3 region has 13 residues. V shed 4 bases and J shed 5 bases, with 11 bases lying between them. The CDR3 sequence is CASSSGHTETQYF. The CDR3 region has the DNA TGTGCCAGCAGCTCGGGACATACGGAGACCCAGTACTTC.

The V and J genes are TRBV5-1 and TRBJ2-5, with TRBD2 matching over 14 bases. CDR3 size: 17 residues. Germline-derived CDR1 and CDR2 are SGHRS and YFSETQ. The trim removed 0 bases at V and 5 bases at J, leaving 6 bases unmatched. CDR3 DNA sequence: TGCGCCAGCAGCTTGGGGGGACTAGCGGGAGCTGAGGAGACCCAGTACTTC. Translating gives CASSLGGLAGAEETQYF.

As regards this clone: The germline gene is not matched at one end of the junction; a read error may be the cause. V is TRBV28 and J is TRBJ2-5; tentatively, D is TRBD2 (5 bases). CDR1 is MDHEN and CDR2 is SYDVKM in the germline V gene. This CDR3 region has 13 residues. The CDR3 nucleotides read TGTGCCAGCACTCAGCGGAACCACGAGACCCAGTACTTC. Protein sequence: CASTQRNHETQYF.

This clone was seen a handful of times. Other DNA sequences within the sample encode an identical CDR3. The rearrangement uses TRBV18 and TRBJ1-1, with D unclear. CDR3 size: 13 residues. Germline CDR1 reads KGHSH; CDR2 reads LQKENI. V was clipped by 2 bases and J by 1 base, with 5 bases between them. The CDR3 region is CASSPGQNTEAFF. CDR3 DNA sequence: TGTGCCAGCTCACCAGGGCAGAACACTGAAGCTTTCTTT.

The gene calls are TRBV6-1 and TRBJ2-5; 10 bases match TRBD1. TRBJ2-7 explains the end of the DNA better; the J call may be wrong. The CDR3 has 15 residues. Germline assignment: CDR1 MNHNS and CDR2 SASEGT. Written as DNA, the CDR3 is TGTGCCAGCATCAGGGGGACAGGGGACCACTACGAGCAGTACTTC. It yields the protein CASIRGTGDHYEQYF.